One and the same sample provided the 7 T cell receptor beta chains below, sequenced in a study of T cells in Graves' hyperthyroidism and ophthalmopathy. Amplified TCR beta CDR3 regions came from RNA transcripts. First-round RT-PCR with HTBI primers amplified the TCR CDR3 region. Each CDR3 protein is one row after TCRdb ran MiXCR on the multiplex PCR reads. The sample consists of under 350,000 distinct CDR3 sequences, around 20% of them appearing once. The material sequenced was blood. The receptor source for this set is a woman aged 45-65 years with Graves' hyperthyroidism.

In this sample, this clonotype turned up many times. The V and J genes are TRBV5-1 and TRBJ2-7, with D perhaps given as TRBD1 or TRBD2 (5 bases each). The germline V gene encodes CDR1 SGHRS and CDR2 YFSETQ. The CDR3 totals 13 residues. The CDR3 bases are TGCGCTTGTTCGCAGGGACCTTCCTACGAGCAGTACTTC. It specifies CACSQGPSYEQYF.

The chain recombines TRBV11-2 with TRBJ2-7; perhaps TRBD1 as D (6 bases). The germline V and J ends were trimmed by 5 bases and 2 bases, with 16 bases remaining between them. There are 15 residues in the CDR3. Germline loops: CDR1 SGHAT, CDR2 FQNNGV. As DNA, the CDR3 is TGTGCCAGCAGCCGATACAGGGAAGTCGCCTACGAGCAGTACTTC. It yields the protein CASSRYREVAYEQYF.

This clonotype was seen repeatedly, ten times or more. V gene TRBV28 combines with J gene TRBJ2-2; 7 bases line up with TRBD1. Germline loops: CDR1 MDHEN, CDR2 SYDVKM. Unmatched junction bases numbered 2, after V lost 4 bases and J lost 0 bases. This CDR3 has 15 residues. The CDR3 region is CASSWGTANTGELFF. The DNA of the CDR3 is TGTGCCAGCAGTTGGGGGACAGCGAACACCGGGGAGCTGTTTTTT.

This clonotype was counted between two and nine times. The chain joins TRBV5-4 to TRBJ1-3; D gene unclear. The CDR3 has 12 residues. The germline V and J ends were trimmed by 2 bases and 6 bases, with 6 bases remaining between them. Germline V gives CDR1 SGHNT, CDR2 YYREEE (reference sequence). The CDR3 loop is CASSFEENTIYF. The CDR3 nucleotides read TGTGCCAGCAGCTTCGAAGAAAACACCATATATTTT. Full variable domain (outside the CDR3, taken from reference TRBV5-4 and TRBJ1-3): ETGVTQSPTHLIKTRGQQVTLRCSSQSGHNTVSWYQQALGQGPQFIFQYYREEENGRGNFPPRFSGLQFPNYSSELNVNALELDDSALYLCASSFEENTIYFGEGSWLTVV.

This clonotype was counted at least ten times. The chain links TRBV28 to TRBJ2-7; tentative D call: TRBD2 (6 bases). Per the germline V gene, CDR1 is MDHEN and CDR2 is SYDVKM. The CDR3 has 13 residues. V was shortened by 8 bases and J by 5 bases, with 16 bases between the two germline ends. The CDR3 sequence: CASCTGTGDEQYF. The CDR3 DNA follows: TGTGCCAGCTGTACGGGGACGGGGGACGAGCAGTACTTC.

The V gene is TRBV2, the J gene TRBJ1-1, with 8 bases fitting TRBD1. Per germline, CDR1 SNHLY and CDR2 FYNNEI. J lost 10 bases, V lost 5 bases, and 9 bases had no gene match. This CDR3 spans 13 amino acids. The CDR3 region is CASSPRQGLRAFF. The CDR3 DNA follows: TGTGCCAGCAGTCCCCGACAGGGGCTCAGAGCTTTCTTT. The complete variable domain, with remaining parts taken from reference TRBV2 and TRBJ1-1, reads EPEVTQTPSHQVTQMGQEVILRCVPISNHLYFYWYRQILGQKVEFLVSFYNNEISEKSEIFDDQFSVERPDGSNFTLKIRSTKLEDSAMYFCASSPRQGLRAFFGQGTRLTVV.

There are many counts of this clonotype. The V call is TRBV12-3 or TRBV12-4, the J call TRBJ1-2; D is uncertain. V lost 4 bases and J lost 8, with 11 bases in between. This CDR3 contains 12 residues. The CDR3 sequence: CASSSKARGYTF. The DNA of the CDR3 is TGTGCCAGCAGTTCAAAAGCTCGAGGCTACACCTTC.